This entry lists 14 T cell receptor beta chains sequenced from one sample in a study of cytomegalovirus exposure and HLA in healthy donors. Produced via immunoSEQ multiplex PCR; TCRdb's table is partial and in-frame only. This table holds under 350,000 clones, 70% to 90% found once. The specimen was PBMCs. The receptors here all came from a young woman in good health and CMV-seronegative.

This chain uses TRBV13 with TRBJ1-1, with D unresolved. V gave up 11 bases and J gave up 5 bases, with 12 bases separating them. The CDR3 consists of 11 residues. Germline V CDR1 and CDR2: PRHDT, FYEKMQ (reference sequence). CDR3 DNA: TGTGCCCACGGGATCCGAACTGAAGCTTTCTTT. Its protein product is CAHGIRTEAFF. The variable domain in full, completed from reference TRBV13 and TRBJ1-1, reads AAGVIQSPRHLIKEKRETATLKCYPIPRHDTVYWYQQGPGQDPQFLISFYEKMQSDKGSIPDRFSAQQFSDYHSELNMSSLELGDSALYFCAHGIRTEAFFGQGTRLTVV.

The genes are TRBV7-3 and TRBJ2-1; TRBD2 agrees at 9 bases. V was clipped by 5 bases and J by 2 bases; unmatched bases: 4. The CDR3 consists of 15 residues. CDR1 is SGHTA and CDR2 is FQGTGA in the germline V gene. The chain's CDR3 is CASSSSGGTYNEQFF. In DNA, the CDR3 is TGTGCCAGCAGCAGTAGCGGGGGAACCTACAATGAGCAGTTCTTC.

The V call is TRBV9, the J call TRBJ1-2; the D gene is possibly TRBD1 (5 bases). This CDR3 is built from 16 residues. Germline V gene data show CDR1 as SGDLS and CDR2 as YYNGEE. V was trimmed by 0 bases and J by 4 bases, leaving 16 bases between them. CDR3 DNA: TGTGCCAGCAGCGTAGCTTTCGGAGGGGAGGGCTATGGCTACACCTTC. Translating gives CASSVAFGGEGYGYTF.

The V and J genes are TRBV4-1 and TRBJ1-1, with a possible D match to TRBD1 (6 bases). CDR3 length equals 13 residues. The germline gives CDR1 MGHRA, CDR2 YSYEKL. V lost 1 base and J lost 8, with 11 bases in between. CDR3 DNA: TGCGCCAGCAGCCAAGCCTTGACAGGAGAAGCTTTCTTT. Translated, it gives CASSQALTGEAFF.

The chain couples TRBV6-5 to TRBJ1-1; no clear D gene. The germline V gene encodes CDR1 MNHEY and CDR2 SVGAGI. V was pared by 2 bases and J by 4 bases, with 17 bases between. The CDR3 runs to 16 residues. The CDR3 sequence: CASSYGGPLASTEAFF. The CDR3 nucleotides are TGTGCCAGCAGTTACGGAGGGCCCTTGGCTTCCACTGAAGCTTTCTTT.

This clone was seen just once. This CDR3 is CASSVGVSGYNGYTF. CDR3 bases: TGTGCCAGCAGCGTAGGGGTATCAGGGTATAATGGCTACACCTTC. This chain uses TRBV9 with TRBJ1-2; TRBD1 might be the D (5 bases). V was trimmed by 0 bases and J by 6 bases, leaving 15 bases between them. The CDR3 runs to 15 residues. In germline, CDR1 is SGDLS, CDR2 YYNGEE.

V usage is TRBV5-1 and J usage is TRBJ2-5; 7 positions match TRBD2. This CDR3 is 15 amino acids long. Germline CDR1 reads SGHRS; CDR2 reads YFSETQ. With V trimmed by 4 bases and J by 1 base, 7 bases remained unmatched. The CDR3 region is CASSVATSVQETQYF. CDR3 sequence (DNA): TGCGCCAGCAGCGTAGCCACTAGCGTCCAAGAGACCCAGTACTTC.

The chain couples TRBV5-5 to TRBJ2-2; 10 nucleotides align to TRBD1. The CDR3 is 16 residues long. CDR1 and CDR2 (germline): SGHKS, YYEKEE (reference sequence). The trim removed 3 bases at V and 1 base at J, leaving 3 bases unmatched. For the CDR3, the DNA is TGTGCCAGCAGCTCCGGACAGGGGGTGAACACCGGGGAGCTGTTTTTT. It encodes CASSSGQGVNTGELFF.

J is TRBJ1-5 and V is TRBV27; tentative D call: TRBD1 (5 bases). The CDR3 has 15 amino acids. V was shortened by 3 bases and J by 0 bases, with 9 bases between the two germline ends. CDR1 is MNHEY and CDR2 is SMNVEV in the germline V gene (reference sequence). The CDR3 DNA reads TGTGCCAGCAGTTTTTGGGGGGATAGCAATCAGCCCCAGCATTTT. This codes for CASSFWGDSNQPQHF.

The chain combines TRBV25-1 with TRBJ1-3, with 8 bases lining up with TRBD1. Unmatched junction bases numbered 7, after V lost 7 bases and J lost 2 bases. This CDR3 is built from 15 residues. Germline assignment: CDR1 MGHDK and CDR2 SYGVNS. The CDR3 region is CASTKTGEAGNTIYF. CDR3 DNA: TGTGCCAGCACCAAGACAGGGGAGGCTGGAAACACCATATATTTT.

Turning to this clone: Other DNA sequences in this sample translate to the same CDR3. The chain combines TRBV29-1 with TRBJ1-1, with a tentative D call TRBD1 (5 bases). Germline V gives CDR1 SQVTM, CDR2 ANQGSEA. The CDR3 is 13 residues long. The V end lost 1 base, the J end lost 1 base, and 7 bases lay between the germline ends. The CDR3, as DNA: TGCAGCGTTGAAGGCCAGGGGAACACTGAAGCTTTCTTT. Translation gives CSVEGQGNTEAFF.

The chain is built from TRBV7-2 and TRBJ1-5; 7 bases map to TRBD1. The germline V gene has CDR1 SGHTA and CDR2 FQGNSA. This CDR3 spans 17 amino acids. Trimming took 1 base from V and 0 from J; bases not matched to a gene: 6. The CDR3 protein is CASSLVGGALSNQPQHF. CDR3 in DNA: TGTGCCAGCAGCTTAGTAGGGGGCGCCCTTAGCAATCAGCCCCAGCATTTT.

The chain employs TRBV11-2 and TRBJ1-4; D perhaps matches TRBD1 (5 bases). Germline values: CDR1 SGHAT, CDR2 FQNNGV. The CDR3 length is 17 residues. V lost 0 bases to trimming and J lost 3 bases, with 14 bases between them. In nucleotides, the CDR3 is TGTGCCAGCAGCTTAGATCCTCCAGGGAGGGCTAATGAAAAACTGTTTTTT. Protein: CASSLDPPGRANEKLFF.

The chain is built from TRBV7-6 and TRBJ1-5; perhaps TRBD1 as D (6 bases). The CDR3 is made up of 17 amino acids. V was trimmed by 3 bases and J by 0 bases, leaving 15 bases between them. Germline V CDR1 and CDR2: SGHVS, FNYEAQ. The DNA of the CDR3 is TGTGCCAGCAGCTTGGGCCACAGGGCCTTTAGCAATCAGCCCCAGCATTTT. Translated: CASSLGHRAFSNQPQHF.